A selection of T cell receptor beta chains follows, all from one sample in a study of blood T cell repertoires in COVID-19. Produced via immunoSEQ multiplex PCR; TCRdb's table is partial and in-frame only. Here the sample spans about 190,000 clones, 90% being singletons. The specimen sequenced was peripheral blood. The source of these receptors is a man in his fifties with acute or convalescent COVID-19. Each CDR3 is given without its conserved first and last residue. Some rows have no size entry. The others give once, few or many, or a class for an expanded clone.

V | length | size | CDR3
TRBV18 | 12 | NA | ASSPRTGEGEQF
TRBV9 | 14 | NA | ASSVALGRTADGYT
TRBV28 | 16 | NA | ASRRTGLAGPNTGELF
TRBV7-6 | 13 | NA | ASSLLAGVRYEQY
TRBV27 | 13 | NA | ASSAGTGVADTQY
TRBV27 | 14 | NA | ASSLSNRGPNSPLH
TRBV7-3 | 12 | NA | ASSRQGGGTEAF
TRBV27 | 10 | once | ASSFRNSPLH
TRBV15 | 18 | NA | ATSRGRGLAGALGTDTQY
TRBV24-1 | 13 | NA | ATSDDKNPHHEQF
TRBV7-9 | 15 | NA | ASNSGSTGILTDTQY
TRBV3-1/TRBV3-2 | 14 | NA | ASSQASTRDNSPLH
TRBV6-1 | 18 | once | ASSEATSGRAKFPYNEQF
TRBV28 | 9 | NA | ASMGRREQF
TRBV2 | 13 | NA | ASSVGQGITYEQY
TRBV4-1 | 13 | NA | ASSQSQGAGQPQH
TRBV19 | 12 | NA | ASSIDHREGQQY
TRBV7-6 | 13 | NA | ASSLTSGGTDTQY
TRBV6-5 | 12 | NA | ASRGTPRQDGYT
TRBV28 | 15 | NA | ASSLSDRTLAKNIQY
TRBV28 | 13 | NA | ASSLWAVEEAKLF
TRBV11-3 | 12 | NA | ASGRTEGAGELF
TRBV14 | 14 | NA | ASSPGESRRGTEAF
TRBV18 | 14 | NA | ASSPFGQQSNQPQH
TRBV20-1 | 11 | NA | SASRTGGNIQY
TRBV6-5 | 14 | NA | ASSYQVFSGANVLT
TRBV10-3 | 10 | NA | AIRVWGGEQY
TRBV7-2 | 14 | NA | ASSLDSGGTNQPQH
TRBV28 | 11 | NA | ASSARTGSEQY
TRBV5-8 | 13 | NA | ASSFRQGGGNTIY
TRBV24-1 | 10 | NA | ATSDLSDGYT
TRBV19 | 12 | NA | ASAGTANNQPQH
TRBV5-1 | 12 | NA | ASTLDSGANVLT
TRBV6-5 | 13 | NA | ASSYDNLPGTGAF
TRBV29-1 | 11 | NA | SVGLAGGDTQY
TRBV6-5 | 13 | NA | ASSTPRRTKNIQY
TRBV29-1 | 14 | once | SVAGTSGRALNEQF
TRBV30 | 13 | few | AWSGLAGDSHEQY
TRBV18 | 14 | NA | ASSPFGTDLNEKLF
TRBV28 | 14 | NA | ASSLRQGGPNTEAF
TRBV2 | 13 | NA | ASSPGVAGGAEQF
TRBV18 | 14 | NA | ASSPSRGQVTDTQY
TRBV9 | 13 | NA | ASSVETTTNEKLF
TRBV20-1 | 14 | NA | SASHPKRGDTDTQY
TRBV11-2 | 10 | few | ASSLDGVGAF
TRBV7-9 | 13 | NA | ASSLISRVGEKLF
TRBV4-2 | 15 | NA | ASSQDLRGTYNSPLH
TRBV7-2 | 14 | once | ASSLVGAAHSYEQY
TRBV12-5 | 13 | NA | ASAPPLAGLSEQF
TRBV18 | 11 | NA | ASSPPSKETQY